The 30 T cell receptor beta chains listed next were all sequenced from one sample in a study of blood T cell repertoires in COVID-19. The assay was immunoSEQ multiplex PCR, and TCRdb's table has in-frame clones only and misses some. In the table there are 150,000 to 170,000 clones, approximately 85% of which are singletons. The specimen was peripheral blood. Receptor source: a man in his 60s with COVID-19, enrolled during active disease.

As DNA, the CDR3 is TGTGCCAGCAGGGGGACTTCAGGTCAGCCCCAGCATTTT. The encoded protein is CASRGTSGQPQHF. The V and J genes are TRBV12-3 or TRBV12-4 and TRBJ1-5; weak D call: TRBD1 (5 bases). The CDR3 runs 13 residues. V dropped 6 bases and J dropped 6 bases, with 12 bases sitting between them.

The genes are TRBV12-3 or TRBV12-4 and TRBJ2-2; D is unresolved. This CDR3 is 12 amino acids long. V dropped 7 bases and J dropped 6 bases, with 9 bases sitting between them. The CDR3 region has the DNA TGTGCCAGCACCACATTCCCCGGGGAGCTGTTTTTT. Amino acid sequence: CASTTFPGELFF.

The gene calls are TRBV6-2 or TRBV6-3 and TRBJ1-5; D is unresolved. Germline CDR1 and CDR2: MNHEY and SVGEGT. The CDR3 contains 15 residues. Trimming took off 5 bases at V and 0 bases at J, with 11 bases between the two ends. The CDR3 loop is CASSTRRVSNQPQHF. CDR3 coding DNA: TGTGCCAGCAGTACAAGGAGGGTTAGCAATCAGCCCCAGCATTTT.

The gene calls are TRBV30 and TRBJ2-1; D is undetermined. V lost 0 bases to trimming and J lost 12 bases, with 9 bases between them. CDR1 GTSNPN and CDR2 SVGIG come from the germline V gene (reference sequence). The CDR3 runs 11 residues. The CDR3 here is CAWSVRFRQFF. CDR3 bases: TGTGCCTGGAGTGTACGGTTTCGGCAGTTCTTC.

The chain has TRBV5-6 and TRBJ1-5, with a tentative D call TRBD1 (5 bases). CDR1 is SGHDT and CDR2 is YYEEEE in the germline V gene. The length of the CDR3 is 14 residues. Trimming cost V 2 bases and J 7 bases, with 13 bases left between them. CDR3 bases: TGTGCCAGCAGCTTAGGGCAGGGCCGACAGCCCCAGCATTTT. Its protein product is CASSLGQGRQPQHF.

The genes are TRBV6-5 and TRBJ1-2; 11 bases match TRBD1. The V gene's germline CDR1 is MNHEY and CDR2 SVGAGI. The V segment lost 2 bases and the J segment 2 bases; nucleotides outside the gene matches: 4. The CDR3 runs 16 residues. Written as DNA, the CDR3 is TGTGCCAGCAGTTACGGGACAGGGGGGCAAAACTATGGCTACACCTTC. It is translated as CASSYGTGGQNYGYTF.

The chain recombines TRBV7-9 with TRBJ1-3; D uncertain. The CDR3 has 14 amino acids. Germline V gene lookup returns CDR1 SEHNR and CDR2 FQNEAQ (reference sequence). V shed 2 bases and J shed 2 bases, with 7 bases lying between them. The chain's CDR3 is CASSLLSAGNTIYF. The CDR3 DNA reads TGTGCCAGCAGCTTATTGAGCGCTGGAAACACCATATATTTT.

In its sample, this clone was seen once. The V gene is TRBV5-8, the J gene TRBJ1-2; no definite D call. Trimming cost V 0 bases and J 0 bases, with 9 bases left between them. Germline assignment: CDR1 SGHTS and CDR2 YDEGEE. The CDR3 consists of 15 residues. CDR3 nucleotide sequence: TGTGCCAGCAGCTTGGGCGGTACGACTAACTATGGCTACACCTTC. Translation gives CASSLGGTTNYGYTF.

This rearrangement joins TRBV5-5 to TRBJ2-3; D perhaps matches TRBD1 (7 bases). Germline-derived CDR1 and CDR2 are SGHKS and YYEKEE (reference sequence). The CDR3 totals 14 residues. Trimming removed 4 bases from V and 6 bases from J, with 15 bases in between. Here the CDR3 DNA reads TGTGCCAGCAGCCAGGGGGGAACCTCTGATACGCAGTATTTT. The encoded protein is CASSQGGTSDTQYF.

The chain employs TRBV28 and TRBJ1-5, with a possible D match to TRBD1 (5 bases). The CDR3 runs to 12 residues. The V gene lost 6 bases and the J gene lost 5 bases, with 8 bases spanning the gap. Looked up from germline, CDR1 is MDHEN and CDR2 is SYDVKM. The CDR3 DNA reads as TGTGCCAGCAGGTGGGGGGATCAGCCCCAGCATTTT. This codes for CASRWGDQPQHF. The complete variable domain, with remaining parts taken from reference TRBV28 and TRBJ1-5, reads DVKVTQSSRYLVKRTGEKVFLECVQDMDHENMFWYRQDPGLGLRLIYFSYDVKMKEKGDIPEGYSVSREKKERFSLILESASTNQTSMYLCASRWGDQPQHFGDGTRLSIL.

This rearrangement joins TRBV7-9 to TRBJ2-2; 13 nucleotides line up with TRBD2. The ends lost 3 bases at V and 5 bases at J; junction bases unmatched: 6. There are 17 residues in the CDR3. CDR1 SEHNR and CDR2 FQNEAQ come from the germline V gene (reference sequence). The CDR3 here is CASSFGLAGVETGELFF. In nucleotides, the CDR3 is TGTGCCAGCAGCTTTGGACTAGCGGGAGTTGAAACCGGGGAGCTGTTTTTT.

The chain employs TRBV7-9 and TRBJ1-5; D is uncertain. V lost 2 bases and J 2 bases, leaving 10 bases between the germline ends. CDR3 length: 15 residues. The germline gives CDR1 SEHNR, CDR2 FQNEAQ (reference sequence). The CDR3 DNA reads TGTGCCAGCAGCTTAAATGGTCAGGGCAATCAGCCCCAGCATTTT. Translating gives CASSLNGQGNQPQHF.

The chain couples TRBV27 to TRBJ1-5; D gene ambiguous. The CDR3 is 15 residues long. CDR1 and CDR2 (germline): MNHEY, SMNVEV (reference sequence). Trimming removed 7 bases from V and 0 bases from J, with 13 bases in between. The CDR3 here is CASKSGQYSNQPQHF. CDR3 bases: TGTGCCAGCAAAAGTGGGCAGTATAGCAATCAGCCCCAGCATTTT.

This chain uses TRBV7-2 with TRBJ1-5; D is unresolved. The CDR3 is 13 amino acids. V shed 6 bases and J shed 2 bases, with 8 bases lying between them. Germline V CDR1 and CDR2: SGHTA, FQGNSA. The DNA of the CDR3 is TGTGCCAGCAGTGCGCGAGGCAATCAGCCCCAGCATTTT. Translation gives CASSARGNQPQHF.

Only one count was recorded for this clone. The J gene is TRBJ1-1, the V gene TRBV5-1, with TRBD1 as a possible D gene (6 bases). CDR1 SGHRS and CDR2 YFSETQ come from the germline V gene. V lost 0 bases and J 6 bases, leaving 12 bases between the germline ends. There are 14 residues in the CDR3. DNA for the CDR3: TGCGCCAGCAGCTTGGTCACAGGGCCGCCTGAAGCTTTCTTT. Translated, it gives CASSLVTGPPEAFF.

The rearrangement joins TRBV5-8 to TRBJ1-5; no clear D. Germline assignment: CDR1 SGHTS and CDR2 YDEGEE. V was trimmed by 4 bases and J by 3 bases, leaving 11 bases between them. The CDR3 has 14 amino acids. The CDR3 here is CASSEVSINQPQHF. In DNA form, the CDR3 reads TGTGCCAGCAGCGAGGTATCCATCAATCAGCCCCAGCATTTT.

The chain links TRBV28 to TRBJ2-7; no reliable D call. The CDR3 loop spans 16 amino acids. The germline CDR1 and CDR2 sequences are MDHEN and SYDVKM. V lost 7 bases and J lost 0, with 19 bases in between. For the CDR3, the DNA is TGTGCCAGCACTACTGGCGGCCGTTACATCTCCTACGAGCAGTACTTC. Its protein product is CASTTGGRYISYEQYF.

This chain joins TRBV5-1 and TRBJ2-7; D gene uncertain. V dropped 0 bases and J dropped 6 bases, with 19 bases sitting between them. In germline, CDR1 is SGHRS, CDR2 YFSETQ. This CDR3 contains 16 residues. Written as DNA, the CDR3 is TGCGCCAGCAGCTTGGCCGCTTCCTACGAGCCGTCCGAGCAGTACTTC. Amino acid sequence: CASSLAASYEPSEQYF. Supplemented by reference TRBV5-1 and TRBJ2-7, the full variable domain reads KAGVTQTPRYLIKTRGQQVTLSCSPISGHRSVSWYQQTPGQGLQFLFEYFSETQRNKGNFPGRFSGRQFSNSRSEMNVSTLELGDSALYLCASSLAASYEPSEQYFGPGTRLTVT.

This clone was counted a few times. V and J are TRBV3-1 (or the pseudogene TRBV3-2) and TRBJ2-1; TRBD1 matches 8 bases. Trimming removed 4 bases from V and 14 bases from J; junction bases left unmatched: 4. The germline gives CDR1 LGHDT, CDR2 YNNKEL (reference sequence). The CDR3 covers 11 residues. This CDR3 is CASSRDRREFF. The CDR3 nucleotides read TGTGCCAGCAGCCGGGACAGGCGGGAGTTCTTC.

The gene calls are TRBV7-9 and TRBJ1-1; TRBD1 might be the D (5 bases). Germline CDR1 and CDR2: SEHNR and FQNEAQ (reference sequence). The CDR3 covers 13 residues. V was trimmed by 1 base and J by 4 bases, leaving 7 bases between them. DNA for the CDR3: TGTGCCAGCAGCTTAGTAACAGGCACTGAAGCTTTCTTT. The encoded protein is CASSLVTGTEAFF.

The gene calls are TRBV4-1 and TRBJ2-1; possibly TRBD1 for D (6 bases). V was cut by 10 bases and J by 8 bases, with 18 bases left in between. The CDR3 runs to 13 residues. Germline-derived CDR1 and CDR2 are MGHRA and YSYEKL. CDR3 loop: CATSRTELYEQFF. The DNA of the CDR3 is TGCGCCACCAGTCGGACAGAGCTCTATGAGCAGTTCTTC.

The chain recombines TRBV6-2 or TRBV6-3 with TRBJ1-2; D gene ambiguous. CDR1 and CDR2 from the germline V gene are MNHEY and SVGEGT. The CDR3 is 13 residues long. The V gene lost 6 bases and the J gene lost 0 bases, with 8 bases spanning the gap. CDR3 DNA sequence: TGTGCCAGCAGCCTCGGTGCTAACTATGGCTACACCTTC. As protein: CASSLGANYGYTF.

V and J are TRBV6-5 and TRBJ1-1; 7 positions match TRBD1. The germline V gene encodes CDR1 MNHEY and CDR2 SVGAGI. Trimming took 7 bases from V and 4 from J; bases not matched to a gene: 6. This CDR3 is built from 13 residues. The CDR3 is CASKAGGGTEAFF. As DNA, the CDR3 is TGTGCCAGCAAGGCAGGGGGAGGCACTGAAGCTTTCTTT.

This chain uses TRBV11-2 with TRBJ2-2; 11 nucleotides line up with TRBD2. Germline values: CDR1 SGHAT, CDR2 FQNNGV. There are 15 residues in the CDR3. Unmatched junction bases numbered 5, after V lost 6 bases and J lost 5 bases. CDR3 bases: TGTGCCAGCAGGACGGGACTAGCGGTAACCGGGGAGCTGTTTTTT. Translation: CASRTGLAVTGELFF. Together with reference TRBV11-2 and TRBJ2-2, the CDR3 gives the full variable domain: EAGVAQSPRYKIIEKRQSVAFWCNPISGHATLYWYQQILGQGPKLLIQFQNNGVVDDSQLPKDRFSAERLKGVDSTLKIQPAKLEDSAVYLCASRTGLAVTGELFFGEGSRLTVL.

V is TRBV7-6 and J is TRBJ2-7, with TRBD2 identical over 11 bases. The germline CDR1 and CDR2 sequences are SGHVS and FNYEAQ. The ends lost 1 base at V and 3 bases at J; junction bases unmatched: 5. This CDR3 has 16 amino acids. The CDR3 bases are TGTGCCAGCAGCTTAGTAACTAGCGGGAGAGGCTACGAGCAGTACTTC. Amino acid sequence: CASSLVTSGRGYEQYF.

The chain combines TRBV18 with TRBJ1-6; 9 nucleotides match TRBD1. The junction had 7 bases not matched to a gene; V was cut back by 4 bases and J by 9 bases. Per the germline V gene, CDR1 is KGHSH and CDR2 is LQKENI. The CDR3 sequence is 15 residues long. DNA of the CDR3: TGTGCCAGCTCACTGACCGGGACAGGGTCTTCACCCCTCCACTTT. Its translation: CASSLTGTGSSPLHF.

This chain uses TRBV29-1 with TRBJ2-1; D gene uncertain. CDR1 is SQVTM, CDR2 ANQGSEA, per germline. The CDR3 has 11 residues. Between the trimmed V and J ends, which lost 7 bases and 6 bases, there was a span of 10 bases. As DNA, the CDR3 is TGCAGCGCCCGGGTCATCAATGAGCAGTTCTTC. This codes for CSARVINEQFF.

The rearrangement joins TRBV6-5 to TRBJ1-5; D is unclear. V gave up 2 bases and J gave up 3 bases, with 8 bases separating them. CDR1 and CDR2 (germline): MNHEY, SVGAGI. The CDR3 consists of 14 residues. The CDR3, as DNA: TGTGCCAGCAGTTACCCAGAAGACAATCAGCCCCAGCATTTT. It translates to CASSYPEDNQPQHF.

The chain is built from TRBV2 and TRBJ1-1; the D gene is possibly TRBD1 (6 bases). The CDR3 spans 11 residues. The germline CDR1 and CDR2 sequences are SNHLY and FYNNEI. The CDR3 here is CVEKGDTEAFF. In DNA form, the CDR3 reads TGTGTAGAGAAGGGGGACACTGAAGCTTTCTTT.

J is TRBJ1-6 and V is TRBV19; 10 nucleotides match TRBD1. Germline V gene sequence: CDR1 LNHDA, CDR2 SQIVND (reference sequence). The CDR3 consists of 13 residues. After removal of 9 bases from V and 10 bases from J, the junction contained 6 bases not matched to a gene. CDR3 loop: CASRDRGDSPLHF. The CDR3, as DNA: TGTGCCAGCCGGGACAGGGGTGACTCACCCCTCCACTTT. Full variable domain (missing parts from reference TRBV19 and TRBJ1-6): DGGITQSPKYLFRKEGQNVTLSCEQNLNHDAMYWYRQDPGQGLRLIYYSQIVNDFQKGDIAEGYSVSREKKESFPLTVTSAQKNPTAFYLCASRDRGDSPLHFGNGTRLTVT.